These 15 T cell receptor beta chains were all obtained from the same sample, sequenced in a study of blood T cell repertoires in COVID-19. The assay was immunoSEQ multiplex PCR, and TCRdb's table has in-frame clones only and misses some. The data hold 250,000 to 300,000 clones, with roughly nine tenths observed a single time. The sample taken for sequencing was peripheral blood. All receptors come from a woman younger than 45 with COVID-19, enrolled during active disease.

V gene TRBV7-8 combines with J gene TRBJ2-7; TRBD2 aligns across 12 bases. V lost 5 bases, J lost 7 bases, and 6 bases stayed unmatched. CDR1 and CDR2 from the germline V gene are SGHVS and FQNEAQ. The length of the CDR3 is 14 residues. The CDR3 sequence is CASSQLAGGGEQYF. CDR3 nucleotide sequence: TGTGCCAGCAGCCAACTAGCGGGGGGCGGGGAGCAGTACTTC.

The rearrangement joins TRBV3-1 (or the pseudogene TRBV3-2) to TRBJ2-5; D ambiguous. Germline CDR1 and CDR2: LGHDT and YNNKEL (reference sequence). This CDR3 has 17 residues. Deletions cut 0 bases from V and 3 bases from J, with 17 bases between. The CDR3 region is CASSQDGPATVKETQYF. CDR3 sequence (DNA): TGTGCCAGCAGCCAAGATGGGCCGGCGACGGTGAAAGAGACCCAGTACTTC.

V gene TRBV5-4 combines with J gene TRBJ1-2, with D unclear. V lost 6 bases and J lost 6, with 18 bases in between. This CDR3 is built from 14 residues. Germline CDR1 is SGHNT and CDR2 is YYREEE (reference sequence). The CDR3 bases are TGTGCCAGCACCCCCTTCGGGAGGGTCGATGGCTACACCTTC. Translation: CASTPFGRVDGYTF.

This clone was observed a few times. Other DNA variants within this sample encode the same CDR3. The chain carries TRBV5-1 and TRBJ2-3, with 9 bases that match TRBD2. CDR1 and CDR2 from the germline V gene are SGHRS and YFSETQ. V lost 2 bases and J lost 2; bases outside the gene matches: 3. There are 15 residues in the CDR3. The CDR3 region has the DNA TGCGCCAGCAGCTTCCTAGCGGGGCCCACAGATACGCAGTATTTT. It yields the protein CASSFLAGPTDTQYF.

The J gene is TRBJ1-4, the V gene TRBV3-1 (or the pseudogene TRBV3-2); D uncertain. The CDR3 loop spans 15 amino acids. Per the germline V gene, CDR1 is LGHDT and CDR2 is YNNKEL (reference sequence). Trimming removed 0 bases at V and 0 bases at J, with 5 bases between. CDR3 bases: TGTGCCAGCAGCCAAGAGGCAACAACTAATGAAAAACTGTTTTTT. It yields the protein CASSQEATTNEKLFF.

The chain carries TRBV5-4 and TRBJ2-1; 7 bases align to TRBD1. Trimming removed 0 bases from V and 7 bases from J; junction bases left unmatched: 19. This CDR3 contains 19 residues. Germline assignment: CDR1 SGHNT and CDR2 YYREEE (reference sequence). CDR3 sequence reads: CASSLGDRARVARANEQFF. The CDR3 coding sequence is TGTGCCAGCAGCTTGGGAGACAGGGCCAGAGTCGCGAGAGCAAATGAGCAGTTCTTC.

The CDR3: CASSSETGGVTEAFF. CDR3 nucleotide sequence: TGCGCCAGCAGCTCGGAGACAGGGGGGGTCACTGAAGCTTTCTTT. The chain recombines TRBV5-1 with TRBJ1-1; TRBD1 agrees at 9 bases. Germline assignment: CDR1 SGHRS and CDR2 YFSETQ. The CDR3 totals 15 residues. The ends lost 3 bases at V and 4 bases at J; junction bases unmatched: 7.

The rearrangement joins TRBV6-5 to TRBJ2-7; 10 nucleotides line up with TRBD1. The CDR3 runs to 14 residues. V was clipped by 5 bases and J by 3 bases; unmatched bases: 4. Germline loops: CDR1 MNHEY, CDR2 SVGAGI. The CDR3 DNA is TGTGCCAGCAGTCAGACAGGGGGCTTCTACGAGCAGTACTTC. Its protein product is CASSQTGGFYEQYF.

The rearrangement links TRBV19 to TRBJ2-4; D possibly corresponds to TRBD1 (7 bases). CDR3 length equals 13 residues. Trimming left V 5 bases short and J 8 bases short, with 13 bases between. Germline-derived CDR1 and CDR2 are LNHDA and SQIVND (reference sequence). The CDR3 sequence is CASSGSRGDIQYF. The CDR3 DNA reads as TGTGCCAGTAGTGGGTCCAGGGGGGACATTCAGTACTTC.

This clone was recorded once. The V gene is TRBV27, the J gene TRBJ1-4; no clear D gene. The length of the CDR3 is 13 residues. CDR1 and CDR2 from the germline V gene are MNHEY and SMNVEV (reference sequence). V gave up 7 bases and J gave up 5 bases, with 11 bases separating them. The CDR3 here is CASKLYPNEKLFF. Here the CDR3 DNA reads TGTGCCAGCAAACTCTACCCGAATGAAAAACTGTTTTTT.

This chain connects TRBV5-4 to TRBJ2-1; D is ambiguous. Trimming left V 6 bases short and J 4 bases short, with 11 bases between. Germline CDR1 and CDR2: SGHNT and YYREEE (reference sequence). This CDR3 region has 13 residues. The CDR3, as DNA: TGTGCCAGCAAACTCAGGTCTTACAATGAGCAGTTCTTC. As protein: CASKLRSYNEQFF.

V is TRBV6-6 and J is TRBJ2-7; D not resolved. The V gene lost 0 bases and the J gene lost 0 bases, with 12 bases spanning the gap. The CDR3 runs 16 residues. CDR1 is MNHNY, CDR2 SVGAGI, per germline (reference sequence). The CDR3 bases are TGTGCCAGCAGTTACTCTGCCGCTCTGGCCTCCTACGAGCAGTACTTC. This encodes CASSYSAALASYEQYF.

The chain links TRBV7-8 to TRBJ2-7, with TRBD1 as a possible D gene (6 bases). This CDR3 has 15 residues. Trimming removed 4 bases at V and 3 bases at J, with 16 bases between. The germline gives CDR1 SGHVS, CDR2 FQNEAQ. Written as DNA, the CDR3 is TGTGCCAGCAGCTCCGAATCCGGGACATACTACGAGCAGTACTTC. This codes for CASSSESGTYYEQYF.

The chain links TRBV27 to TRBJ1-5; D not certain. The CDR3 loop spans 14 amino acids. Germline V gene data show CDR1 as MNHEY and CDR2 as SMNVEV (reference sequence). V was trimmed by 0 bases and J by 7 bases, leaving 10 bases between them. CDR3 nucleotides: TGTGCCAGCAGTTTATCGAAAGGGAGGCAGCCCCAGCATTTT. This encodes CASSLSKGRQPQHF.

This chain uses TRBV24-1 with TRBJ1-5, with D perhaps TRBD1 (5 bases). V was shortened by 11 bases and J by 5 bases, with 21 bases between the two germline ends. Germline values: CDR1 KGHDR, CDR2 SFDVKD. This CDR3 region has 15 residues. As DNA, the CDR3 is TGTGCCAAAGGGGCGCTGCAGGGTGGATATCAGCCCCAGCATTTT. It is translated as CAKGALQGGYQPQHF.